Sequencing of this TCR beta chain was carried out in a study of blood T cells in healthy people across ages. The wider study: Capture via template switching afforded approximately one barcoded beta molecule per two T cells. General study results and limits: TCR beta diversity per million T cells fell roughly linearly with age. Long-lived and aged donors differed, with more naive CD4+ cells and higher diversity in the long-lived.

Germline V gives CDR1 SGHTA, CDR2 FQGTGA. The CDR3 extends over 18 amino acids. Alongside a J-beta primer mix, a sample-barcoded 5' primer served in a second PCR lasting roughly 7 to 12 cycles. Via MiXCR, TCRdb re-called the 5' RACE reads, giving one row per CDR3 protein. The sample yields 1.5 million to 2 million distinct CDR3 sequences, about 28% seen once. Note on this clonotype: No antigen is known for it. At one end, the junction sequence differs from germline, possibly due to a read error.

The sequence was obtained from a woman in her thirties in good health. The source material was blood. This chain uses TRBV7-3 with TRBJ2-6; the D gene is possibly TRBD1 (5 bases). CDR3 region: CASSLTLQASSGANALTF. CDR3 sequence (DNA): TGTGCCAGCAGCTTAACCCTCCAGGCGAGCTCTGGGGCCAACGCCCTGACTTTC. Full variable domain (remainder filled in from reference TRBV7-3 and TRBJ2-6): GAGVSQTPSNKVTEKGKYVELRCDPISGHTALYWYRQSLGQGPEFLIYFQGTGAADDSGLPNDRFFAVRPEGSVSTLKIQRTERGDSAVYLCASSLTLQASSGANALTFGAGSRLTVL.